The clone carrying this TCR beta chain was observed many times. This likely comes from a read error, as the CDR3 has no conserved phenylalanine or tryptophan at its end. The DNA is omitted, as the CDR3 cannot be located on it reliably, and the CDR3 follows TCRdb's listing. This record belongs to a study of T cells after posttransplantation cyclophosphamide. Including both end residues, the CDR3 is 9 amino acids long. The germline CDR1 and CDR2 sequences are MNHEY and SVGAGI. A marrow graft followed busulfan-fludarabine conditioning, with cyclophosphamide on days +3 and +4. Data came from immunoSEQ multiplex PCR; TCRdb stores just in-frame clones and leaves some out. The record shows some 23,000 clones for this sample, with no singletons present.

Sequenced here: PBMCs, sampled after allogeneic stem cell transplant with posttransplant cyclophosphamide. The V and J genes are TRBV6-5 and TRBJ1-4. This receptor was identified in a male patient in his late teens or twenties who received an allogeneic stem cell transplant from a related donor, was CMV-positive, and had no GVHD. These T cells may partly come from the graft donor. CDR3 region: CASRLGGKI.